Listed below are T cell receptor beta chains from one sample, sequenced in a study of blood T cell repertoires in COVID-19. TCRdb keeps only in-frame clones here, not all; method: immunoSEQ multiplex PCR. The table includes 180,000 or so clones, around four fifths detected once. Sequencing used PBMCs or T cells enriched from blood (not recorded which). These receptors all come from an older woman who had recovered from COVID-19. Each CDR3 is given with its conserved first and last residue. D genes are given only for firm matches. Clone size is not always given. Where it is, it says once, few, many or a class for expanded clones.

j_call: TRBJ1-1; cdr3_length: 14; clone_size: .; v_call: TRBV18; d_call: TRBD1; cdr3_aa: CASSRQGTNTEAFF; cdr3_nt: TGTGCCAGCTCACGACAGGGAACGAACACTGAAGCTTTCTTT
j_call: TRBJ2-1; cdr3_length: 17; clone_size: .; v_call: TRBV3-1/TRBV3-2; d_call: TRBD1; cdr3_aa: CASSHAPGQASYNEQFF; cdr3_nt: TGTGCCAGCAGCCACGCCCCGGGACAGGCCTCCTACAATGAGCAGTTCTTC
j_call: TRBJ2-7; cdr3_length: 16; clone_size: .; v_call: TRBV5-4; d_call: .; cdr3_aa: CASSPYRQCLRYEQYF; cdr3_nt: TGTGCCAGCAGCCCCTACAGACAATGTCTGCGATACGAGCAGTACTTC
j_call: TRBJ2-7; cdr3_length: 15; clone_size: .; v_call: TRBV11-2; d_call: TRBD2; cdr3_aa: CASAGSSGGAKEQYF; cdr3_nt: TGTGCCAGCGCCGGGTCTAGCGGGGGGGCAAAAGAGCAGTACTTC
j_call: TRBJ1-3; cdr3_length: 12; clone_size: .; v_call: TRBV7-3; d_call: .; cdr3_aa: CASSNPGLTIYF; cdr3_nt: TGTGCCAGCAGCAACCCAGGCCTCACCATATATTTT
j_call: TRBJ2-7; cdr3_length: 14; clone_size: .; v_call: TRBV11-2; d_call: TRBD1; cdr3_aa: CASSGQVVSYEQYF; cdr3_nt: TGTGCCAGCAGCGGACAGGTTGTTTCCTACGAGCAGTACTTC
j_call: TRBJ1-6; cdr3_length: 16; clone_size: .; v_call: TRBV7-9; d_call: TRBD1; cdr3_aa: CASRDGTGLRNSPLHF; cdr3_nt: TGTGCCAGCAGAGATGGGACAGGGTTGAGGAATTCACCCCTCCACTTT
j_call: TRBJ1-1; cdr3_length: 14; clone_size: few; v_call: TRBV7-3; d_call: .; cdr3_aa: CASSSQGQNTEAFF; cdr3_nt: TGTGCCAGCAGCTCCCAGGGACAGAACACTGAAGCTTTCTTT
j_call: TRBJ1-2; cdr3_length: 17; clone_size: .; v_call: TRBV9; d_call: TRBD1; cdr3_aa: CASSYQGQGISNYGYTF; cdr3_nt: TGTGCCAGCAGCTACCAGGGACAGGGAATTTCGAACTATGGCTACACCTTC
j_call: TRBJ1-1; cdr3_length: 13; clone_size: few; v_call: TRBV9; d_call: .; cdr3_aa: CASSVGANTEAFF; cdr3_nt: TGTGCCAGCAGCGTAGGGGCGAACACTGAAGCTTTCTTT
j_call: TRBJ2-3; cdr3_length: 15; clone_size: .; v_call: TRBV7-9; d_call: TRBD2; cdr3_aa: CASSPRSSGVDTQYF; cdr3_nt: TGTGCCAGCAGCCCAAGATCCAGCGGGGTAGATACGCAGTATTTT
j_call: TRBJ2-3; cdr3_length: 20; clone_size: few; v_call: TRBV7-7; d_call: TRBD2; cdr3_aa: CASSFKGSGLAGVGGDTQYF; cdr3_nt: TGTGCCAGCAGCTTTAAAGGGTCGGGACTAGCGGGAGTCGGGGGCGATACGCAGTATTTT
j_call: TRBJ2-7; cdr3_length: 14; clone_size: .; v_call: TRBV5-1; d_call: TRBD2; cdr3_aa: CASSYTSGTYEQYF; cdr3_nt: TGCGCCAGCAGCTATACTAGCGGAACCTACGAGCAGTACTTC
j_call: TRBJ2-3; cdr3_length: 16; clone_size: .; v_call: TRBV9; d_call: TRBD2; cdr3_aa: CASSERTSGIENTQYF; cdr3_nt: TGTGCCAGCAGCGAGCGGACTAGCGGGATAGAAAATACGCAGTATTTT
j_call: TRBJ2-1; cdr3_length: 15; clone_size: .; v_call: TRBV7-8; d_call: .; cdr3_aa: CASSFLSQGSWEQFF; cdr3_nt: TGTGCCAGCAGCTTTCTGTCACAGGGTTCGTGGGAGCAGTTCTTC
j_call: TRBJ1-4; cdr3_length: 10; clone_size: .; v_call: TRBV28; d_call: .; cdr3_aa: CASRGRKLFF; cdr3_nt: TGTGCCAGCCGTGGGAGAAAACTGTTTTTT
j_call: TRBJ1-1; cdr3_length: 16; clone_size: .; v_call: TRBV5-1; d_call: TRBD1; cdr3_aa: CASSPAGQGLNTEAFF; cdr3_nt: TGCGCCAGCAGCCCGGCCGGACAGGGTTTGAACACTGAAGCTTTCTTT
j_call: TRBJ1-1; cdr3_length: 11; clone_size: once; v_call: TRBV29-1; d_call: .; cdr3_aa: CSVVSISEAFF; cdr3_nt: TGCAGCGTTGTGAGTATCTCTGAAGCTTTCTTT
j_call: TRBJ1-1; cdr3_length: 14; clone_size: .; v_call: TRBV7-2; d_call: .; cdr3_aa: CASSPGPRGTEAFF; cdr3_nt: TGTGCCAGCAGCCCCGGGCCCCGCGGGACTGAAGCTTTCTTT
j_call: TRBJ1-5; cdr3_length: 13; clone_size: once; v_call: TRBV30; d_call: TRBD1; cdr3_aa: CAWSRQGYQPQHF; cdr3_nt: TGTGCCTGGAGCCGACAGGGGTATCAGCCCCAGCATTTT
j_call: TRBJ2-1; cdr3_length: 16; clone_size: .; v_call: TRBV21-1; d_call: .; cdr3_aa: CASSNLTSGRINEQFF; cdr3_nt: TGTGCCAGCAGCAATCTAACTAGCGGGAGAATCAATGAGCAGTTCTTC
j_call: TRBJ2-4; cdr3_length: 15; clone_size: .; v_call: TRBV9; d_call: .; cdr3_aa: CASSVDTGVGNIQYF; cdr3_nt: TGTGCCAGCAGCGTAGATACGGGAGTGGGGAACATTCAGTACTTC
j_call: TRBJ1-4; cdr3_length: 16; clone_size: once; v_call: TRBV4-1; d_call: .; cdr3_aa: CASSQDRTATNEKLFF; cdr3_nt: TGCGCCAGCAGCCAAGATAGAACAGCAACTAATGAAAAACTGTTTTTT
j_call: TRBJ1-2; cdr3_length: 15; clone_size: few; v_call: TRBV5-1; d_call: TRBD1; cdr3_aa: CASSSGGTGVYGYTF; cdr3_nt: TGCGCCAGCAGCTCTGGCGGGACAGGGGTGTATGGCTACACCTTC